The sequence of this T cell receptor beta chain was determined in a study of T cell responses to AZD1222 COVID-19 vaccine. Study context: Pooling covered second doses at about 4 or about 12 weeks.

Assay: immunoSEQ multiplex PCR; the TCRdb copy retains only in-frame clones and omits some. The sample carries more than 25,000 clones, about 89% recorded once. Per the germline V gene, CDR1 is KGHSH and CDR2 is LQKENI. This CDR3 region has 17 residues. V trimming: 3 bases; J trimming: 0 bases; junction bases outside the gene matches: 7. About this clone itself: Its antigen is unknown.

Study results and caveats: Repertoire sampling was restricted to post-peak T cell response timepoints. The study found vaccine-associated CD4 TCRs spanning spike, dominant at 160-218 and 743-854. Unmutated variant regions reportedly attract nearly half of all spike-specific TCRs.

J is TRBJ2-1 and V is TRBV18; 8 bases align to TRBD2. The specimen was peripheral blood, collected on day 0 of AZD1222 vaccination. This TCR was recovered from an adult in good health. DNA of the CDR3: TGTGCCAGCTCACCGCCAATCGGGAGGGGCTCCTACAATGAGCAGTTCTTC. Encoded protein: CASSPPIGRGSYNEQFF.